This is a list of T cell receptor beta chains from one sample in a study of cytomegalovirus exposure and HLA in healthy donors. Generated by immunoSEQ multiplex PCR, the TCRdb table keeps only in-frame clones and is missing some. The sample gives 150,000 to 200,000 clones, 60% to 80% of which show up once; approximately 6% is in the top ten. Sequencing was performed on PBMCs. These receptors were obtained from a man in his forties in good health and CMV-seropositive. Both conserved end residues are part of each CDR3. Each record gives: clone size, J gene, D gene, V gene, CDR3 DNA, CDR3 protein. D genes are given only for firm matches. A clone size is listed for some rows: how often the clone was seen (once, few, many), or a class if it is expanded.

NA | TRBJ2-2 | TRBD1 | TRBV10-3 | TGTGCCATCATAGGGACAGCTGGCACCGGGGAGCTGTTTTTT | CAIIGTAGTGELFF
NA | TRBJ2-7 | NA | TRBV6-1 | TGTGCCAGCAAGGGGGATAGGTACGAGCAGTACTTC | CASKGDRYEQYF
NA | TRBJ1-5 | TRBD1 | TRBV27 | TGTGCCAGCAGTTTAAGGGACAGTGTTCCCCAGCATTTT | CASSLRDSVPQHF
few | TRBJ1-2 | NA | TRBV2 | TGTGCCAGCAGAACAGATTCTAACTATGGCTACACCTTC | CASRTDSNYGYTF
NA | TRBJ1-1 | NA | TRBV5-4 | TGTGCCAGCAGCTTGGACAGCTATGCCACTGAAGCTTTCTTT | CASSLDSYATEAFF
NA | TRBJ2-2 | TRBD2 | TRBV5-4 | TGTGCCAGCAGCCCCCTAGCGGATTTGGGGGAGCTGTTTTTT | CASSPLADLGELFF
NA | TRBJ2-3 | TRBD1 | TRBV28 | TGTGCCAGCAGTCCCGGGACAGGGAGACATACGCAGTATTTT | CASSPGTGRHTQYF
NA | TRBJ1-1 | TRBD1 | TRBV9 | TGTGCCAGCAGCGTAGCCCGGGACAGGGGAAGGGGGGATCTGATGAACACTGAAGCTTTCTTT | CASSVARDRGRGDLMNTEAFF
NA | TRBJ2-3 | TRBD1 | TRBV9 | TGTGCCAGCAGCGTAGAAGATTGGGACAGGGGGAGGGATACGCAGTATTTT | CASSVEDWDRGRDTQYF
NA | TRBJ2-7 | TRBD2 | TRBV11-2 | TGTGCCACCTCTCTGACTAGCGGGGAGGGGGAGCAGTACTTC | CATSLTSGEGEQYF
few | TRBJ2-2 | NA | TRBV19 | TGTGCCAGTAGTATGATGGTAGCTGCGAACACCGGGGAGCTGTTTTTT | CASSMMVAANTGELFF
NA | TRBJ2-1 | TRBD2 | TRBV5-1 | TGCGCCAGCAGCTTGGTTGGGACTAGCGTCCCGTCCTCCTACAATGAGCAGTTCTTC | CASSLVGTSVPSSYNEQFF
NA | TRBJ2-7 | TRBD2 | TRBV7-9 | TGTGCCAGCTTCGGGACTAGCGCTGCCTCGCCCTCCTACGAGCAGTACTTC | CASFGTSAASPSYEQYF
few | TRBJ2-6 | TRBD1 | TRBV5-4 | TGTGCCAGCAGCTCAGGGGGCTCAACTGGGGCCAACGTCCTGACTTTC | CASSSGGSTGANVLTF
once | TRBJ2-1 | TRBD2 | TRBV11-3 | TGTGCCAGCAGCTCACTCCAACTAGGGACTAGCGGGGGCTCCTACAATGAGCAGTTCTTC | CASSSLQLGTSGGSYNEQFF
NA | TRBJ2-1 | NA | TRBV7-9 | TGTGCCAGCAGCTACGGGGTGCGAAATGAGCAGTTCTTC | CASSYGVRNEQFF
once | TRBJ2-1 | TRBD2 | TRBV28 | TGTGCCAGCAGTTCCCCGACTAGCGGGACCTACGCTGAGCAGTTCTTC | CASSSPTSGTYAEQFF
few | TRBJ1-1 | NA | TRBV7-8 | TGTGCCAGCAGCTTACGACTTAGGGAGGTAGAAGCTTTCTTT | CASSLRLREVEAFF
NA | TRBJ2-1 | TRBD2 | TRBV27 | TGTGCCAGCAGTACGACTAGCGGACGAAGATACAATGAGCAGTTCTTC | CASSTTSGRRYNEQFF
NA | TRBJ2-3 | TRBD2 | TRBV5-1 | TGCGCCAGCAGCCCGGGGACTAGTAATACAGATACGCAGTATTTT | CASSPGTSNTDTQYF
NA | TRBJ2-7 | NA | TRBV7-2 | TGTGCCAGCAGCTTAAGGCGGGACGAGTACGAGCAGTACTTC | CASSLRRDEYEQYF
few | TRBJ2-7 | TRBD1 | TRBV18 | TGTGCCAGCTCACTCGGGACAGGGGACGAGCAGTACTTC | CASSLGTGDEQYF
few | TRBJ1-3 | NA | TRBV11-3 | TGTGCCAGCAGCTTATCGGGGGGAAACACCATATATTTT | CASSLSGGNTIYF
NA | TRBJ1-1 | NA | TRBV7-2 | TGTGCCAGCAGCTTAGGGGGCCGGCGGGAGGCAGCTTTCTTT | CASSLGGRREAAFF
NA | TRBJ2-1 | NA | TRBV10-3 | TGTGCCATCACCCCGGGAGAGTACAATGAGCAGTTCTTC | CAITPGEYNEQFF
NA | TRBJ1-1 | NA | TRBV7-6 | TGTGCCAGCAGCCCCGGGGGGTTGGCCACTGAAGCTTTCTTT | CASSPGGLATEAFF
NA | TRBJ2-5 | NA | TRBV18 | TGTGCCAGCTCACGGGGAGTTCAAGAGACCCAGTACTTC | CASSRGVQETQYF
NA | TRBJ2-5 | NA | TRBV4-2 | TGTGCCAGCAGCCAAGACAGGGGCGGGAGCGTCGAGACCCAGTACTTC | CASSQDRGGSVETQYF
NA | TRBJ1-2 | NA | TRBV4-1 | TGCGCCAGCAGCCAGGACCGCACAGGGTACTATGGCTACACCTTC | CASSQDRTGYYGYTF
NA | TRBJ2-1 | TRBD1 | TRBV7-9 | TGTGCCAGCAGCCAGGACAGGGGCTCCTACAATGAGCAGTTCTTC | CASSQDRGSYNEQFF
NA | TRBJ2-7 | NA | TRBV6-1 | TGTGCCAGCAGTGAGGGCGGGGCCGTCTCCTACGAGCAGTACTTC | CASSEGGAVSYEQYF
NA | TRBJ2-1 | TRBD2 | TRBV28 | TGTGCCAGCAGACTAGCGGAATCGCAGTTCTTC | CASRLAESQFF
NA | TRBJ1-4 | NA | TRBV5-4 | TGTGCCAGCAGCTTTTCCGGGGAAAAACTGTTTTTT | CASSFSGEKLFF
NA | TRBJ2-2 | TRBD2 | TRBV5-4 | TGTGCCAGCAGCTTGACTAGCGGGAGTGGCAGGGAGCTGTTTTTT | CASSLTSGSGRELFF
NA | TRBJ2-7 | TRBD1 | TRBV5-1 | TGCGCCAGCAGCTCCCGAGCGGGACAGGGCTACGAGCAGTACTTC | CASSSRAGQGYEQYF
NA | TRBJ1-2 | NA | TRBV28 | TGTGCCAGCAGTTTGGAGGTAGTGCTATATGGCTACACCTTC | CASSLEVVLYGYTF
NA | TRBJ2-7 | NA | TRBV19 | TGTGCCAGTAGTATAGGGGGGGGGCTTGCCTACGAGCAGTACTTC | CASSIGGGLAYEQYF
NA | TRBJ1-4 | NA | TRBV19 | TGTGCCAGTAGTATTTTGGAGAAACTGTTTTTT | CASSILEKLFF
few | TRBJ1-4 | NA | TRBV14 | TGTGCCAGCAGCCGAGAGGGGCGGACCTCCCGCGAAAAACTGTTTTTT | CASSREGRTSREKLFF
NA | TRBJ2-1 | TRBD2 | TRBV10-3 | TGTGCCATCAGTGGAGATGCTAGCGGGAGAAGGAGTGAGCAGTTCTTC | CAISGDASGRRSEQFF
NA | TRBJ2-7 | NA | TRBV9 | TGTGCCAGCAGCCCCGAGGGCCGGCCCTCCTACGAGCAGTACTTC | CASSPEGRPSYEQYF
NA | TRBJ2-1 | NA | TRBV6-1 | TGTGCCAGCAGTCGACTAGGGTGGGGTGAGCAGTTCTTC | CASSRLGWGEQFF
NA | TRBJ1-2 | TRBD1 | TRBV27 | TGTGCCAGCAGTTTATTTACCCCGGGACAGCAACCCTATGGCTACACCTTC | CASSLFTPGQQPYGYTF
NA | TRBJ2-3 | TRBD2 | TRBV5-1 | TGCGCCACCAAACTTAGCGGGAGACCAGATACGCAGTATTTT | CATKLSGRPDTQYF
once | TRBJ1-3 | NA | TRBV2 | TGTGCCAGCAGCATAGGACAGCTAACTGGAAACACCATATATTTT | CASSIGQLTGNTIYF
NA | TRBJ2-2 | NA | TRBV6-5 | TGTGCCAGCAGTTATCTGGGGGCGGGCACCGGGGAGCTGTTTTTT | CASSYLGAGTGELFF
NA | TRBJ2-1 | NA | TRBV6-6 | TGTGCCAGCAGTTACTTGGGCAGAGACTACAATGAGCAGTTCTTC | CASSYLGRDYNEQFF
NA | TRBJ1-2 | NA | TRBV2 | TGTGCCAGCAGTCTAGAGTATGGCTACACCTTC | CASSLEYGYTF
NA | TRBJ2-7 | NA | TRBV7-9 | TGTGCCAGCAGCCCGCCGCGGGTCTCCTACGAGCAGTACTTC | CASSPPRVSYEQYF
NA | TRBJ2-1 | NA | TRBV27 | TGTGCCAGCAGCCTTCAGGGGACCTCTTACAATGAGCAGTTCTTC | CASSLQGTSYNEQFF
NA | TRBJ2-7 | NA | TRBV5-1 | TGCGCCAGCAGCGCCGGACATTCTGGCGAGCAGTACTTC | CASSAGHSGEQYF
NA | TRBJ2-2 | NA | TRBV5-1 | TGCGCCAGCAGCTTGGGTGGACAAGCCACCGGGGAGCTGTTTTTT | CASSLGGQATGELFF
NA | TRBJ1-2 | NA | TRBV6-4 | TGTGCCAGCAGTGACAGCCAGGGCAATGGCTACACCTTC | CASSDSQGNGYTF
NA | TRBJ2-7 | TRBD2 | TRBV18 | TGTGCCAGCTCACGGGCGGCGGGGGGGGTCTACGAGCAGTACTTC | CASSRAAGGVYEQYF
once | TRBJ2-6 | TRBD1 | TRBV5-1 | TGCGCCAGCAGCCGAGGACAGGGGCGCTCTGGGGCCAACGTCCTGACTTTC | CASSRGQGRSGANVLTF